The next 25 T cell receptor beta chains were all read from a single sample in a study of cytomegalovirus exposure and HLA in healthy donors. With 60 Vbeta and 13 Jbeta primers, the PCR was carried out. Some clones are missing from TCRdb's copy, which holds only in-frame ones; the method was immunoSEQ multiplex PCR. Of around 85,000 clones in the sample, over 70% were seen once. Sequenced material: PBMCs. The receptors come from a man between 45 and 60 years old in good health and CMV-seropositive.

The chain employs TRBV5-1 and TRBJ1-1; TRBD1 aligns across 8 bases. CDR1 is SGHRS and CDR2 is YFSETQ in the germline V gene. J was trimmed by 3 bases and V by 7 bases; bases with no gene match: 5. There are 13 residues in the CDR3. The CDR3 reads CASGLQGDTEAFF. CDR3 sequence (DNA): TGCGCCAGCGGATTACAGGGGGACACTGAAGCTTTCTTT.

With respect to this clone: Mismatch with germline at one junction end may stem from a read error. The chain carries TRBV9 and TRBJ2-6, with D perhaps TRBD1 (5 bases). The CDR3 covers 14 residues. Germline loops: CDR1 SGDLS, CDR2 YYNGEE. The DNA for the CDR3 is TGTGCCAGCCATACGCCCACTGGGGCCAACGGCCTGACTTTC. It codes for CASHTPTGANGLTF.

The rearrangement uses TRBV25-1 and TRBJ2-1; TRBD2 matches at 8 bases. With V trimmed by 1 base and J by 15 bases, 23 bases remained unmatched. Per the germline V gene, CDR1 is MGHDK and CDR2 is SYGVNS. The CDR3 is 18 residues long. The CDR3 sequence is CASSEFRFERESRGSMFF. In DNA, the CDR3 is TGTGCCAGCAGTGAATTCCGGTTCGAGCGGGAGTCAAGGGGTAGTATGTTCTTC.

The rearrangement links TRBV21-1 to TRBJ2-1; the D segment call TRBD2 is taken from the table without a DNA check. TRBV21-1 is listed as a pseudogene. The CDR3 has 14 residues. In DNA form, the CDR3 reads TGTGCCAGCAGCAGGGAGGCCGTGTACAATGAGCAGTTCTTC. It specifies CASSREAVYNEQFF.

V gene TRBV30 combines with J gene TRBJ1-1, with D perhaps TRBD1 (6 bases). The CDR3 loop spans 14 amino acids. Trimming removed 4 bases at V and 4 bases at J, with 16 bases between. Looked up from germline, CDR1 is GTSNPN and CDR2 is SVGIG (reference sequence). In nucleotides, the CDR3 is TGTGCCTGGAAAGGGGGGGCGCGGGGCACTGAAGCTTTCTTT. Translating gives CAWKGGARGTEAFF.

V and J are TRBV15 and TRBJ2-7, with 8 bases aligning to TRBD2. The trim removed 2 bases at V and 1 base at J, leaving 4 bases unmatched. Per germline, CDR1 LNHNV and CDR2 YYDKDF (reference sequence). The CDR3 loop spans 15 amino acids. CDR3 sequence: CATSRTSGVSYEQYF. For the CDR3, the DNA is TGTGCCACCAGCAGAACTAGCGGAGTGTCCTACGAGCAGTACTTC.

The chain employs TRBV9 and TRBJ1-3; D gene uncertain. The CDR3 is 15 residues long. V was clipped by 0 bases and J by 1 base, with 8 bases between them. Germline CDR1 SGDLS, CDR2 YYNGEE. The CDR3 region has the DNA TGTGCCAGCAGCGTAGAGGAGGGATCTGGAAACACCATATATTTT. It translates to CASSVEEGSGNTIYF.

The V call is TRBV7-2, the J call TRBJ2-6, with a tentative D call TRBD2 (5 bases). V shed 8 bases and J shed 2 bases, with 13 bases lying between them. From germline, CDR1 is SGHTA and CDR2 FQGNSA. The CDR3 sequence is 15 residues long. The CDR3 protein is CASHQVRAGANVLTF. The CDR3 DNA sequence: TGTGCCAGCCACCAGGTGAGGGCTGGGGCCAACGTCCTGACTTTC.

The chain employs TRBV6-1 and TRBJ1-2, with 7 bases aligning to TRBD1. The CDR3 runs to 14 residues. CDR1 MNHNS and CDR2 SASEGT come from the germline V gene. Germline trimming cut 6 bases from V and 6 bases from J; bases unmatched to any gene: 10. CDR3 amino acids: CASSSLDRNHGYTF. The DNA of the CDR3 is TGTGCCAGCAGCTCTCTGGACAGGAATCATGGCTACACCTTC.

The chain combines TRBV5-6 with TRBJ2-1; 8 bases fit TRBD2. With V trimmed by 6 bases and J by 7 bases, 21 bases remained unmatched. CDR3 size: 18 residues. Germline V gene sequence: CDR1 SGHDT, CDR2 YYEEEE. CDR3 amino acids: CASTTRSGGRWLTNEQFF. The CDR3 DNA follows: TGTGCCAGCACCACTCGGTCGGGGGGGCGGTGGTTGACGAATGAGCAGTTCTTC.

Here the CDR3 reads CASSWLKAGGVTGELFF. CDR3 nucleotides: TGTGCCAGCAGTTGGCTCAAAGCGGGAGGGGTCACCGGGGAGCTGTTTTTT. The J gene is TRBJ2-2, the V gene TRBV28; 10 nucleotides line up with TRBD2. There are 17 residues in the CDR3. Germline CDR1 and CDR2: MDHEN and SYDVKM. The V and J ends lost 4 bases and 4 bases, in that order; junction bases with no gene match: 9.

There are a few counts of this clone. In nucleotides, the CDR3 is TGTGCCAGCAGCGTACGGGAGGCCCGAGGTGGCTACACCTTC. It yields the protein CASSVREARGGYTF. This chain connects TRBV9 to TRBJ1-2, with unresolved D. Per germline, CDR1 SGDLS and CDR2 YYNGEE. The CDR3 covers 14 residues. The V gene lost 1 base and the J gene lost 7 bases, with 14 bases spanning the gap.

The chain combines TRBV7-9 with TRBJ1-2; 9 bases map to TRBD1. The germline V gene has CDR1 SEHNR and CDR2 FQNEAQ (reference sequence). The ends lost 3 bases at V and 3 bases at J; junction bases unmatched: 8. CDR3 length: 16 amino acids. As DNA, the CDR3 is TGTGCCAGCAGCTTTTCCCGGGACAGGGAAGACTATGGCTACACCTTC. This encodes CASSFSRDREDYGYTF. The full variable domain, rest sourced from reference TRBV7-9 and TRBJ1-2, is DTGVSQNPRHKITKRGQNVTFRCDPISEHNRLYWYRQTLGQGPEFLTYFQNEAQLEKSRLLSDRFSAERPKGSFSTLEIQRTEQGDSAMYLCASSFSRDREDYGYTFGSGTRLTVV.

The V gene is TRBV30, the J gene TRBJ1-1, with D perhaps TRBD1 (6 bases). The germline V and J ends were trimmed by 7 bases and 5 bases, with 11 bases remaining between them. Per the germline V gene, CDR1 is GTSNPN and CDR2 is SVGIG (reference sequence). The CDR3 has 11 amino acids. CDR3 sequence: CASGQLTEAFF. CDR3 sequence (DNA): TGTGCCTCAGGACAGCTAACTGAAGCTTTCTTT.

The chain joins TRBV7-9 to TRBJ2-7, with D possibly TRBD2 on 5 matching bases. V lost 5 bases to trimming and J lost 8 bases, with 16 bases between them. Germline V gene sequence: CDR1 SEHNR, CDR2 FQNEAQ (reference sequence). This CDR3 has 13 amino acids. The CDR3 nucleotides are TGTGCCAGCAGCGTAAGGGTTTCGGGGAAGCAGTACTTC. Protein: CASSVRVSGKQYF.

A single count supports this clone. The chain is built from TRBV10-1 and TRBJ1-2; TRBD1 is a possible D gene (6 bases). V lost 0 bases, J lost 7 bases, and 12 bases lay in between. CDR3 size: 14 residues. Germline V gives CDR1 WNHNN, CDR2 SYGVQD (reference sequence). CDR3 sequence (DNA): TGCGCCAGCAGTGAGTCAGGCAGGGGCGGTGGCTACACCTTC. It encodes CASSESGRGGGYTF.

The chain recombines TRBV7-9 with TRBJ2-1; 7 bases match TRBD2. Trimming cost V 6 bases and J 8 bases; bases outside gene matches: 13. CDR3 length equals 15 residues. Germline V CDR1 and CDR2: SEHNR, FQNEAQ (reference sequence). CDR3 amino acids: CASSPSTSGIDEQFF. The CDR3 region has the DNA TGTGCCAGCAGTCCCTCGACCAGCGGGATTGATGAGCAGTTCTTC.

J is TRBJ1-1 and V is TRBV30; D gene ambiguous. Germline CDR1 is GTSNPN and CDR2 is SVGIG (reference sequence). With 4 bases removed from V and 11 bases from J, the gap between germline ends came to 14 bases. The CDR3 has 11 amino acids. Here the CDR3 DNA reads TGTGCCTGGAACCACTTGGCGGGGGCTTTCTTT. Protein: CAWNHLAGAFF.

The rearrangement uses TRBV5-1 and TRBJ1-2; 8 bases fit TRBD1. This CDR3 is 14 amino acids long. The V gene's germline CDR1 is SGHRS and CDR2 YFSETQ. The V gene end was trimmed by 4 bases and the J gene end by 5 bases; junction bases not matched to a gene: 7. The CDR3 spells CASSQGTGVYGYTF. DNA of the CDR3: TGCGCCAGCAGCCAAGGGACAGGAGTGTATGGCTACACCTTC.

This clone has a single count. The rearrangement joins TRBV6-1 to TRBJ2-7, with TRBD1 identical over 7 bases. The V gene's germline CDR1 is MNHNS and CDR2 SASEGT. The CDR3 is 14 residues long. J lost 6 bases, V lost 1 base, and 6 bases had no gene match. The CDR3 nucleotides read TGTGCCAGCAGTGAAGAGAAGGGGGCCGGCGAGCAGTACTTC. Translated, it gives CASSEEKGAGEQYF.

The chain has TRBV7-2 and TRBJ2-1, with TRBD2 matching over 12 bases. The V segment lost 5 bases and the J segment 4 bases; nucleotides outside the gene matches: 3. CDR3 size: 15 residues. In germline, CDR1 is SGHTA, CDR2 FQGNSA. CDR3 DNA sequence: TGTGCCAGCAGCCCGACTAGCGGGAGTTACAATGAGCAGTTCTTC. As protein: CASSPTSGSYNEQFF.

This clone was detected only once. The chain couples TRBV10-1 to TRBJ2-1; 8 bases agree with TRBD2. CDR1 is WNHNN and CDR2 is SYGVQD in the germline V gene (reference sequence). This CDR3 has 18 residues. V was pared by 2 bases and J by 1 base, with 10 bases of the junction left unmatched. Here the CDR3 DNA reads TGCGCCAGCAGTGAGCCCCGGGAGGGAGAATTTTCCTACAATGAGCAGTTCTTC. Protein: CASSEPREGEFSYNEQFF.

This chain connects TRBV27 to TRBJ1-5, with a tentative D call TRBD1 (5 bases). Looked up from germline, CDR1 is MNHEY and CDR2 is SMNVEV (reference sequence). Trimming left V 3 bases short and J 3 bases short, with 12 bases between. The CDR3 sequence is 15 residues long. The CDR3 region is CASSFSGVNNQPQHF. CDR3 sequence (DNA): TGTGCCAGCAGTTTTTCGGGGGTTAACAATCAGCCCCAGCATTTT.

This clone was observed a few times. The V gene is TRBV28, the J gene TRBJ2-7; D is possibly TRBD1 (5 bases). Germline-derived CDR1 and CDR2 are MDHEN and SYDVKM. Trimming left V 9 bases short and J 2 bases short, with 11 bases between. The CDR3 has 12 residues. In DNA, the CDR3 is TGTGCCAGTGCTAGGGGAACCTACGAGCAGTACTTC. It is translated as CASARGTYEQYF.

V gene TRBV28 combines with J gene TRBJ2-7; the match to TRBD2 covers 9 bases. V was clipped by 6 bases and J by 2 bases; unmatched bases: 5. The CDR3 runs to 14 residues. Looked up from germline, CDR1 is MDHEN and CDR2 is SYDVKM. The CDR3 DNA is TGTGCCAGCAGAGTAGGCGGGAGGGCCTACGAGCAGTACTTC. This translates into CASRVGGRAYEQYF.